The 26 T cell receptor beta chains given below trace back to one sample, sequenced in a study of cytomegalovirus exposure and HLA in healthy donors. The repertoire was sequenced with immunoSEQ multiplex PCR; TCRdb's copy has only in-frame clones and lacks some. This table holds more than 50,000 clones, roughly 94% found once. Material: PBMCs. Source of these receptors: a man aged 18 to 30 in good health and CMV-seronegative.

The chain has TRBV9 and TRBJ1-1; TRBD1 aligns across 9 bases. Trimming at V came to 3 bases and at J to 5 bases, leaving 8 bases not matched to a gene. The CDR3 runs to 15 residues. From germline, CDR1 is SGDLS and CDR2 YYNGEE. The CDR3 coding sequence is TGTGCCAGCAGCGCAGTACAGGGGGCGGGTACTGAAGCTTTCTTT. As protein: CASSAVQGAGTEAFF.

The rearrangement uses TRBV5-1 and TRBJ2-5; 8 bases agree with TRBD2. CDR3 size: 14 residues. The junction had 7 bases not matched to a gene; V was cut back by 4 bases and J by 5 bases. Germline CDR1 and CDR2: SGHRS and YFSETQ. Written as DNA, the CDR3 is TGCGCCAGCAGCCCGGGACTAGGGTATGAGACCCAGTACTTC. This encodes CASSPGLGYETQYF.

The V call is TRBV2, the J call TRBJ2-3; 10 positions match TRBD2. The CDR3 totals 16 residues. The V gene's germline CDR1 is SNHLY and CDR2 FYNNEI. V lost 4 bases, J lost 1 base, and 5 bases stayed unmatched. CDR3 amino acids: CASSGIAGGRTDTQYF. DNA of the CDR3: TGTGCCAGCAGTGGTATAGCGGGAGGCCGCACAGATACGCAGTATTTT.

This sequence joins TRBV6-5 and TRBJ2-7, with TRBD1 matching over 7 bases. There are 15 residues in the CDR3. Germline assignment: CDR1 MNHEY and CDR2 SVGAGI. The trim removed 5 bases at V and 2 bases at J, leaving 9 bases unmatched. CDR3 in amino acids: CASSRGRLLPYEQYF. The CDR3 DNA follows: TGTGCCAGCAGTAGGGGGCGGCTGCTTCCCTACGAGCAGTACTTC.

The chain uses TRBV19 and TRBJ2-2; 8 bases line up with TRBD2. CDR3 length: 15 amino acids. Trimming cost V 7 bases and J 4 bases; bases outside gene matches: 8. Germline V gives CDR1 LNHDA, CDR2 SQIVND (reference sequence). The CDR3 coding sequence is TGTGCCAGTAAGTCAGCGGGAGTAGGCACCGGGGAGCTGTTTTTT. Translating gives CASKSAGVGTGELFF.

V gene TRBV27 combines with J gene TRBJ2-7, with D maybe TRBD1 (7 bases). Trimming cost V 2 bases and J 6 bases, with 23 bases left between them. The CDR3 contains 17 residues. Per germline, CDR1 MNHEY and CDR2 SMNVEV (reference sequence). CDR3: CASSLSTETGRWGEQYF. CDR3 in DNA: TGTGCCAGCAGTTTAAGTACGGAGACAGGGAGGTGGGGCGAGCAGTACTTC.

The J gene is TRBJ1-2, the V gene TRBV7-2; D remains unclear. Germline V gene lookup returns CDR1 SGHTA and CDR2 FQGNSA. The CDR3 consists of 12 residues. V was cut by 5 bases and J by 4 bases, with 8 bases left in between. The chain's CDR3 is CASSPGVYGYTF. As DNA, the CDR3 is TGTGCCAGCAGCCCCGGGGTCTATGGCTACACCTTC.

CDR3 in DNA: TGTGCCACCACTCTAGAACAGGGTGTCACCGGGGAGCTGTTTTTT. It translates to CATTLEQGVTGELFF. The chain employs TRBV15 and TRBJ2-2, with TRBD1 as a possible D gene (6 bases). CDR3 length equals 15 residues. V was trimmed by 7 bases and J by 4 bases, leaving 16 bases between them. CDR1 LNHNV and CDR2 YYDKDF come from the germline V gene (reference sequence).

This clone is a singleton in its sample. The chain links TRBV2 to TRBJ2-1; tentative D call: TRBD2 (5 bases). V was clipped by 2 bases and J by 0 bases, with 11 bases between them. This CDR3 spans 16 amino acids. CDR1 is SNHLY, CDR2 FYNNEI, per germline. The CDR3 here is CASSESETISYNEQFF. CDR3 in DNA: TGTGCCAGCAGTGAATCGGAGACTATCTCCTACAATGAGCAGTTCTTC.

The chain has TRBV5-6 and TRBJ2-1; TRBD1 is a possible D gene (6 bases). The germline V gene encodes CDR1 SGHDT and CDR2 YYEEEE. Trimming left V 4 bases short and J 0 bases short, with 11 bases between. This CDR3 spans 15 amino acids. Here the CDR3 reads CASSVGHPSYNEQFF. The CDR3, as DNA: TGTGCCAGCAGCGTGGGACACCCCTCCTACAATGAGCAGTTCTTC.

The chain has TRBV25-1 and TRBJ1-1; D gene unclear. Germline V gene lookup returns CDR1 MGHDK and CDR2 SYGVNS. V was cut by 3 bases and J by 4 bases, with 24 bases left in between. This CDR3 comprises 18 residues. DNA for the CDR3: TGTGCCAGCAGTGAGTATTATCCTCCTCGGGGTAGGGTCACTGAAGCTTTCTTT. Translation: CASSEYYPPRGRVTEAFF.

The chain employs TRBV19 and TRBJ2-7; TRBD1 matches 8 bases. This CDR3 has 14 residues. J gave up 6 bases and V 7 bases, and 11 bases lay outside the gene matches. Germline CDR1 LNHDA, CDR2 SQIVND (reference sequence). In DNA, the CDR3 is TGTGCCAGTACCCCCAGGACAGGGACGGGCGAGCAGTACTTC. It specifies CASTPRTGTGEQYF.

A few counts support this clone. The J gene is TRBJ1-1, the V gene TRBV30; 7 bases align to TRBD1. CDR1 is GTSNPN, CDR2 SVGIG, per germline (reference sequence). The CDR3 consists of 14 residues. The ends lost 2 bases at V and 1 base at J; junction bases unmatched: 4. The CDR3 spells CAWSFRDRNTEAFF. CDR3 DNA: TGTGCCTGGAGTTTCCGGGACAGGAACACTGAAGCTTTCTTT.

The genes are TRBV5-1 and TRBJ2-7, with TRBD2 matching over 9 bases. After removal of 4 bases from V and 1 base from J, the junction contained 18 bases not matched to a gene. The CDR3 consists of 19 residues. Germline V CDR1 and CDR2: SGHRS, YFSETQ. CDR3 coding DNA: TGCGCCAGCAGCCGCAAGAAATTCTCTGGGACTAGCAGTTCCTACGAGCAGTACTTC. It translates to CASSRKKFSGTSSSYEQYF.

This chain links TRBV28 with TRBJ1-1, with a possible D match to TRBD1 (5 bases). V dropped 5 bases and J dropped 5 bases, with 21 bases sitting between them. Germline V CDR1 and CDR2: MDHEN, SYDVKM. The CDR3 runs 16 residues. The CDR3 is CASSRAGTVGRTEAFF. The CDR3 coding sequence is TGTGCCAGCAGTCGGGCAGGGACGGTCGGGAGGACTGAAGCTTTCTTT.

This clone was counted once. The chain couples TRBV7-2 to TRBJ2-3, with D uncertain. Trimming removed 6 bases at V and 0 bases at J, with 10 bases between. The CDR3 sequence is 14 residues long. Germline assignment: CDR1 SGHTA and CDR2 FQGNSA. In DNA form, the CDR3 reads TGTGCCAGCAGTCTATACGGGAGCACAGATACGCAGTATTTT. Its translation: CASSLYGSTDTQYF.

The rearrangement links TRBV10-2 to TRBJ2-1; TRBD1 aligns across 8 bases. CDR1 and CDR2 (germline): WSHSY, SAAADI. The CDR3 runs to 15 residues. V gave up 4 bases and J gave up 0 bases; unmatched junction bases: 2. This CDR3 reads CASSVGQGSYNEQFF. The CDR3 DNA sequence: TGCGCCAGCAGTGTCGGACAGGGCTCCTACAATGAGCAGTTCTTC.

This chain links TRBV28 with TRBJ1-2; TRBD1 agrees at 9 bases. This CDR3 contains 13 residues. Trimming took 10 bases from V and 8 from J; bases not matched to a gene: 11. Per germline, CDR1 MDHEN and CDR2 SYDVKM. CDR3 nucleotides: TGTGCCACCTCTAAGACAGGGGGTAAGGGCTACACCTTC. It codes for CATSKTGGKGYTF.

The genes are TRBV6-6 and TRBJ2-1; 7 bases agree with TRBD1. The CDR3 contains 13 residues. The V and J ends lost 5 bases and 10 bases, in that order; junction bases with no gene match: 8. Germline CDR1 and CDR2: MNHNY and SVGAGI (reference sequence). In DNA, the CDR3 is TGTGCCAGCAGTAAGTTATGGGACAGAGAGCAGTTCTTC. Its protein product is CASSKLWDREQFF.

The V call is TRBV4-2, the J call TRBJ2-1, with no clear D. The V gene lost 0 bases and the J gene lost 7 bases, with 7 bases spanning the gap. Germline CDR1 reads LGHNA; CDR2 reads YNFKEQ. CDR3 length: 13 amino acids. The CDR3 protein is CASSQERWNEQFF. DNA for the CDR3: TGTGCCAGCAGCCAAGAGCGTTGGAATGAGCAGTTCTTC.

The chain uses TRBV11-3 and TRBJ1-1, with D perhaps matching TRBD1 (5 bases). Germline assignment: CDR1 SGHNT and CDR2 YENEEA. The CDR3 sequence is 13 residues long. V lost 3 bases and J 2 bases, leaving 7 bases between the germline ends. The CDR3 nucleotides are TGTGCCAGCAGCTTCGGGGGTAACACTGAAGCTTTCTTT. Translating gives CASSFGGNTEAFF.

J is TRBJ1-2 and V is TRBV4-3, with 7 bases matching TRBD1. V shed 0 bases and J 1 base; nucleotides not matched to a gene: 2. There are 15 residues in the CDR3. Germline V gene data show CDR1 as LGHNA and CDR2 as YSLEER. CDR3: CASSQDGTVNYGYTF. In DNA form, the CDR3 reads TGCGCCAGCAGCCAAGACGGGACAGTTAACTATGGCTACACCTTC.

The V gene is TRBV9, the J gene TRBJ1-2; 8 bases match TRBD1. The CDR3 contains 16 residues. The germline V gene has CDR1 SGDLS and CDR2 YYNGEE. V shed 4 bases, J shed 1 base, and the junction held 9 bases outside the gene matches. CDR3 sequence: CASSLRQGPINYGYTF. The CDR3 DNA is TGTGCCAGCAGCCTCAGACAGGGGCCTATTAACTATGGCTACACCTTC.

This clone appeared once. The chain combines TRBV6-5 with TRBJ1-5; D remains ambiguous. V gave up 5 bases and J gave up 4 bases, with 12 bases separating them. This CDR3 is built from 14 residues. The V gene's germline CDR1 is MNHEY and CDR2 SVGAGI. The CDR3 reads CASSPDTFNQPQHF. DNA of the CDR3: TGTGCCAGCAGTCCCGACACGTTTAATCAGCCCCAGCATTTT.

The chain employs TRBV10-1 and TRBJ2-3; TRBD2 matches at 8 bases. The CDR3 sequence is 16 residues long. The J segment lost 1 base and the V segment lost 2 bases, leaving 5 bases of the junction unmatched. Germline CDR1 reads WNHNN; CDR2 reads SYGVQD (reference sequence). The CDR3 nucleotides read TGCGCCAGCAGTGAGGGTAGCGGGACCCGCACAGATACGCAGTATTTT. This gives the protein CASSEGSGTRTDTQYF.

The V gene is TRBV25-1, the J gene TRBJ2-6; D gene ambiguous. This CDR3 has 16 amino acids. V was pared by 2 bases and J by 0 bases, with 8 bases between. Germline loops: CDR1 MGHDK, CDR2 SYGVNS. The CDR3 loop is CASSETRYSGANVLTF. The CDR3 bases are TGTGCCAGCAGTGAAACCCGGTACTCTGGGGCCAACGTCCTGACTTTC. Using reference TRBV25-1 and TRBJ2-6 for the parts outside the CDR3, the full variable domain is EADIYQTPRYLVIGTGKKITLECSQTMGHDKMYWYQQDPGMELHLIHYSYGVNSTEKGDLSSESTVSRIRTEHFPLTLESARPSHTSQYLCASSETRYSGANVLTFGAGSRLTVL.